These 27 T cell receptor beta chains came from one sample sequenced in a study of shared clonotypes between healthy human individuals. Profiled with immunoSEQ multiplex PCR; TCRdb holds only in-frame clones, not every one. Here the sample spans hundreds of thousands of clones, over 65% being singletons. Sequenced material: memory CD4+ T cells sorted from blood. Subset reported: CD45RA-negative fraction. These receptors were collected from a man aged 30-40 years in good health.

The chain couples TRBV27 to TRBJ1-4; no definite D call. V was trimmed by 3 bases and J by 7 bases, leaving 18 bases between them. The CDR3 runs 16 residues. Germline CDR1 is MNHEY and CDR2 is SMNVEV (reference sequence). CDR3 in DNA: TGTGCCAGCAGTTTGCTCCCTGGAAGGTTGGGTGAAAAACTGTTTTTT. Its translation: CASSLLPGRLGEKLFF.

This clone occurred many times. The chain is built from TRBV27 and TRBJ2-3; D is uncertain. Germline V gene sequence: CDR1 MNHEY, CDR2 SMNVEV (reference sequence). This CDR3 comprises 17 residues. V dropped 5 bases and J dropped 2 bases, with 20 bases sitting between them. This CDR3 reads CASSTRRPARVTDTQYF. The CDR3 coding sequence is TGTGCCAGCAGTACGCGACGGCCCGCTCGGGTCACAGATACGCAGTATTTT.

This sequence joins TRBV28 and TRBJ1-1; the D gene is possibly TRBD1 (5 bases). The CDR3 is made up of 12 amino acids. Germline-derived CDR1 and CDR2 are MDHEN and SYDVKM. Trimming pared 2 bases from V and 5 bases from J, leaving 6 bases between. DNA for the CDR3: TGTGCCAGCAGTTTAGCAGGGACTGAAGCTTTCTTT. It specifies CASSLAGTEAFF.

This clone was counted between two and nine times. This chain uses TRBV7-8 with TRBJ1-5, with D unresolved. V was shortened by 7 bases and J by 0 bases, with 10 bases between the two germline ends. This CDR3 contains 14 residues. Germline lookup yields CDR1 SGHVS and CDR2 FQNEAQ. CDR3: CASTLRDSNQPQHF. The CDR3 nucleotides read TGTGCCAGCACCCTCCGTGATAGCAATCAGCCCCAGCATTTT.

With regard to this clone: Other nucleotide sequences from this sample produce the same CDR3. The J gene is TRBJ2-7, the V gene TRBV4-3; D not resolved. V lost 0 bases, J lost 4 bases, and 10 bases lay in between. This CDR3 is 14 amino acids long. Germline CDR1 LGHNA, CDR2 YSLEER. In nucleotides, the CDR3 is TGCGCCAGCAGCCAAGATGTGACTTCGTACGAGCAGTACTTC. It is translated as CASSQDVTSYEQYF.

This chain joins TRBV27 and TRBJ1-4; no firm D call. Trimming cost V 5 bases and J 5 bases, with 12 bases left between them. The CDR3 is 14 amino acids. CDR1 is MNHEY, CDR2 SMNVEV, per germline (reference sequence). CDR3 residues: CASSRQPRNEKLFF. The CDR3 DNA is TGTGCCAGCAGTCGGCAGCCACGAAATGAAAAACTGTTTTTT.

The CDR3 coding sequence is TGCGCCAGCAGTGAGTCTAGCGGAAACAATGAGCAGTTCTTC. It codes for CASSESSGNNEQFF. The chain is built from TRBV10-1 and TRBJ2-1, with D maybe TRBD2 (6 bases). Trimming left V 0 bases short and J 5 bases short, with 8 bases between. CDR1 and CDR2 from the germline V gene are WNHNN and SYGVQD (reference sequence). This CDR3 contains 14 residues.

Many counts were recorded for this clone. This CDR3 reads CASSSPGAGNTIYF. As DNA, the CDR3 is TGTGCCAGCAGTTCACCAGGGGCTGGAAACACCATATATTTT. The J gene is TRBJ1-3, the V gene TRBV28, with D tentatively TRBD1 (6 bases). This CDR3 has 14 residues. V was shortened by 4 bases and J by 2 bases, with 9 bases between the two germline ends. Germline lookup yields CDR1 MDHEN and CDR2 SYDVKM.

V and J are TRBV6-5 and TRBJ2-7; a possible D gene is TRBD2 (7 bases). Trimming pared 6 bases from V and 3 bases from J, leaving 18 bases between. The length of the CDR3 is 15 residues. Germline values: CDR1 MNHEY, CDR2 SVGAGI. Written as DNA, the CDR3 is TGTGCCAGCAGCCCCCGGGGGGCCCTAAACTACGAGCAGTACTTC. Its protein is CASSPRGALNYEQYF.

The chain couples TRBV5-1 to TRBJ2-1; TRBD2 agrees at 14 bases. Germline V gene sequence: CDR1 SGHRS, CDR2 YFSETQ. This CDR3 spans 15 amino acids. Trimming took 4 bases from V and 7 from J; bases not matched to a gene: 4. The CDR3 is CASSPGTSGRNEQFF. The CDR3 DNA follows: TGCGCCAGCAGCCCCGGGACTAGCGGGAGAAATGAGCAGTTCTTC.

In this sample, this clone turned up a few times. The chain combines TRBV29-1 with TRBJ1-1; 10 positions match TRBD1. CDR3 size: 13 residues. Germline lookup yields CDR1 SQVTM and CDR2 ANQGSEA. The ends lost 6 bases at V and 3 bases at J; junction bases unmatched: 4. The CDR3 is CSVGQGVDTEAFF. The CDR3 DNA sequence: TGCAGCGTCGGACAGGGGGTAGACACTGAAGCTTTCTTT.

This clone occurred once. This specimen includes other DNA sequences encoding the same CDR3. The rearrangement joins TRBV10-2 to TRBJ2-5, with 12 positions matching TRBD1. The CDR3 is 14 residues long. CDR1 and CDR2 from the germline V gene are WSHSY and SAAADI. With V trimmed by 6 bases and J by 4 bases, 3 bases remained unmatched. The CDR3 is CASRGGQGAETQYF. CDR3 nucleotide sequence: TGCGCCAGCAGGGGGGGACAGGGGGCAGAGACCCAGTACTTC.

This clone was seen once. The genes are TRBV9 and TRBJ2-3; 7 positions match TRBD2. V trimming: 0 bases; J trimming: 0 bases; junction bases outside the gene matches: 4. The germline gives CDR1 SGDLS, CDR2 YYNGEE. The CDR3 sequence is 16 residues long. As DNA, the CDR3 is TGTGCCAGCAGCGTAGGAGGGGACTATAGCACAGATACGCAGTATTTT. Protein sequence: CASSVGGDYSTDTQYF.

The rearrangement joins TRBV25-1 to TRBJ1-2; D not certain. The germline gives CDR1 MGHDK, CDR2 SYGVNS. This CDR3 has 13 amino acids. Trimming pared 3 bases from V and 0 bases from J, leaving 5 bases between. Here the CDR3 reads CASSDVANYGYTF. CDR3 bases: TGTGCCAGCAGTGATGTGGCTAACTATGGCTACACCTTC.

The V gene is TRBV29-1, the J gene TRBJ2-7; tentatively, D is TRBD2 (6 bases). The ends were cut back, 4 bases at V and 1 base at J, with 8 bases in the middle. The CDR3 totals 12 residues. Germline CDR1 and CDR2: SQVTM and ANQGSEA. The CDR3 sequence is CSVATRSYEQYF. The CDR3 DNA reads TGCAGCGTTGCGACTAGATCCTACGAGCAGTACTTC.

This chain joins TRBV7-2 and TRBJ1-4; 11 bases are a match to TRBD1. J lost 8 bases, V lost 5 bases, and 7 bases had no gene match. This CDR3 is 15 amino acids long. Germline assignment: CDR1 SGHTA and CDR2 FQGNSA. CDR3 protein: CASSTGQGAAEKLFF. DNA for the CDR3: TGTGCCAGCAGCACAGGACAGGGGGCAGCCGAAAAACTGTTTTTT.

V gene TRBV5-4 combines with J gene TRBJ2-1, with TRBD2 matching 8 bases. V dropped 5 bases and J dropped 7; count of bases not matched to a gene: 11. The CDR3 has 15 residues. Germline V CDR1 and CDR2: SGHNT, YYREEE (reference sequence). In DNA, the CDR3 is TGTGCCAGCAGTCCCGGGGGAGCGGGAGATAATGAGCAGTTCTTC. This translates into CASSPGGAGDNEQFF.

The genes are TRBV2 and TRBJ2-1; D gene uncertain. V was cut by 3 bases and J by 15 bases, with 12 bases left in between. Per the germline V gene, CDR1 is SNHLY and CDR2 is FYNNEI. The CDR3 contains 11 residues. The CDR3 DNA is TGTGCCAGCAGTGACTACCTCAGCCCGTTCTTC. This codes for CASSDYLSPFF. The whole variable domain, filled in from reference TRBV2 and TRBJ2-1, reads EPEVTQTPSHQVTQMGQEVILRCVPISNHLYFYWYRQILGQKVEFLVSFYNNEISEKSEIFDDQFSVERPDGSNFTLKIRSTKLEDSAMYFCASSDYLSPFFGPGTRLTVL.

J is TRBJ2-3 and V is TRBV5-1; unclear D gene. The V and J ends lost 4 bases and 0 bases respectively, with 12 bases between them. CDR1 SGHRS and CDR2 YFSETQ come from the germline V gene. This CDR3 is 15 amino acids long. The CDR3 spells CASSHYPSSTDTQYF. In DNA, the CDR3 is TGCGCCAGCAGCCATTACCCCTCTAGCACAGATACGCAGTATTTT.

In its sample, this clone was seen once. This may arise from a read error, as a much more abundant clone is one base away. The chain has TRBV28 and TRBJ2-7; TRBD2 matches 7 bases. The CDR3 covers 15 residues. With V trimmed by 4 bases and J by 0 bases, 6 bases remained unmatched. The germline CDR1 and CDR2 sequences are MDHEN and SYDVKM. CDR3 nucleotides: TGTGCCAGCAGTTCCATCGGCGGGAGCTCCTACGAGCAGTACTTC. It yields the protein CASSSIGGSSYEQYF. The whole variable domain, remainder taken from reference TRBV28 and TRBJ2-7, is DVKVTQSSRYLVKRTGEKVFLECVQDMDHENMFWYRQDPGLGLRLIYFSYDVKMKEKGDIPEGYSVSREKKERFSLILESASTNQTSMYLCASSSIGGSSYEQYFGPGTRLTVT.

The gene calls are TRBV4-2 and TRBJ2-1, with 10 bases identical to TRBD1. The CDR3 extends over 16 amino acids. V shed 0 bases, J shed 6 bases, and the junction held 5 bases outside the gene matches. CDR1 and CDR2 from the germline V gene are LGHNA and YNFKEQ. Here the CDR3 reads CASSQEGTGDANEQFF. The DNA of the CDR3 is TGTGCCAGCAGCCAAGAGGGGACAGGGGATGCCAATGAGCAGTTCTTC.

This clone was seen more than once but under ten times. J is TRBJ2-7 and V is TRBV9, with 7 bases matching TRBD2. Losses at the gene ends were 1 base for V and 5 bases for J; bases not matched to a gene: 9. The CDR3 consists of 15 residues. Germline V gene sequence: CDR1 SGDLS, CDR2 YYNGEE. CDR3 sequence reads: CASSVSAWEGNEQYF. CDR3 nucleotide sequence: TGTGCCAGCAGCGTATCCGCGTGGGAGGGGAACGAGCAGTACTTC.

V is TRBV19 and J is TRBJ2-7, with 10 positions matching TRBD1. Germline values: CDR1 LNHDA, CDR2 SQIVND (reference sequence). V lost 4 bases to trimming and J lost 4 bases; unmatched junction nucleotides: 7. This CDR3 contains 15 residues. The CDR3 DNA follows: TGTGCCAGTAGTAACGAACGGGACAGGGGATACGAGCAGTACTTC. Translating it yields CASSNERDRGYEQYF.

This clone was seen a handful of times. The chain has TRBV5-1 and TRBJ2-5; 8 bases are shared with TRBD2. The CDR3 sequence is 13 residues long. After removal of 6 bases from V and 0 bases from J, the junction contained 1 base not matched to a gene. Germline CDR1 reads SGHRS; CDR2 reads YFSETQ. The CDR3 DNA follows: TGCGCCAGCACGCGGGGGGACCAAGAGACCCAGTACTTC. It specifies CASTRGDQETQYF.

This clone was observed once. This chain joins TRBV18 and TRBJ2-2, with TRBD1 identical over 8 bases. The CDR3 sequence is 17 residues long. The junction had 8 bases not matched to a gene; V was cut back by 3 bases and J by 2 bases. Germline CDR1 and CDR2: KGHSH and LQKENI. In nucleotides, the CDR3 is TGTGCCAGCTCACCCTTTTCGGGACAGGATAACACCGGGGAGCTGTTTTTT. It codes for CASSPFSGQDNTGELFF.

The chain couples TRBV4-1 to TRBJ1-1; D unclear. The V end was cut by 2 bases, the J end by 4 bases, with 14 bases between. Germline V gene sequence: CDR1 MGHRA, CDR2 YSYEKL. This CDR3 has 15 residues. The CDR3 region has the DNA TGCGCCAGCAGCCAATTGGTAGGCCAACTCACTGAAGCTTTCTTT. This gives the protein CASSQLVGQLTEAFF.

This clone has only a few counts. The chain links TRBV10-3 to TRBJ2-4; 8 nucleotides match TRBD1. The V and J ends lost 0 bases and 0 bases, in that order; junction bases with no gene match: 16. The CDR3 loop spans 21 amino acids. Germline V lookup: CDR1 ENHRY, CDR2 SYGVKD. CDR3 bases: TGTGCCATCAGTGAGTCGATCCCCCGGACAGGGACCCTAATAGCCAAAAACATTCAGTACTTC. Residues: CAISESIPRTGTLIAKNIQYF.